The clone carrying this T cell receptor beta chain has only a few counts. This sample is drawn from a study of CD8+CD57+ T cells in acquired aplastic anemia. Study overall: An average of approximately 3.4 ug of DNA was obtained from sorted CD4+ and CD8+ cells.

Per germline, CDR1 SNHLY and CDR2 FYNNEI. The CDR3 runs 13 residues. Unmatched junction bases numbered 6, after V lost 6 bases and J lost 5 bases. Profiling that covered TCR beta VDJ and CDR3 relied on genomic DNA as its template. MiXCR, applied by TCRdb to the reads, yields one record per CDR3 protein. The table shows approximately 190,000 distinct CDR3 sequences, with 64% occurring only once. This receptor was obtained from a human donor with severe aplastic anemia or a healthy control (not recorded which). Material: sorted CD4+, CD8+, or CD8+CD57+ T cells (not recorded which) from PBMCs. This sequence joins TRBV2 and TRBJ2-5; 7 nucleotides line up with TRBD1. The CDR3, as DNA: TGTGCCAGCAGCGACGACAGGGATGAGACCCAGTACTTC. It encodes CASSDDRDETQYF.